The following is a TCR beta chain sequence with its context. Antigen unknown. Profiling relied on immunoSEQ multiplex PCR, and the TCRdb table lists in-frame clones only, not all of them. This table holds about 74,000 clones, around 87% found once. This entry belongs to a study of a mutant IDH1 vaccine in newly diagnosed glioma. Study summary: Either 4-6 weeks after radiotherapy alone or alongside temozolomide, vaccination was begun. The treated population exhibited a male proportion of roughly 62%, a female proportion of 37.5%, and a mean age of about 40 years. The V12 visit happened in week 35, and the V13 visit happened in week 47.

The time point here: week 35, safety follow-up. Mutant IDH1 20-mer peptide, at 300 ug, made up each vaccine dose, with topical imiquimod. The ends were cut back, 2 bases at V and 1 base at J, with 8 bases in the middle. This CDR3 contains 14 residues. CDR1 is MNHEY and CDR2 is SVGAGI in the germline V gene. This chain uses TRBV6-5 with TRBJ1-1; D not resolved. The source was PBMCs, collected from a glioma patient whose treatment included an IDH1 peptide vaccine. The TCR sequence derives from a man between 25 and 39 years old with glioma. The CDR3 sequence is CASSYEGENTEAFF. CDR3 in DNA: TGTGCCAGCAGTTACGAGGGCGAGAACACTGAAGCTTTCTTT.